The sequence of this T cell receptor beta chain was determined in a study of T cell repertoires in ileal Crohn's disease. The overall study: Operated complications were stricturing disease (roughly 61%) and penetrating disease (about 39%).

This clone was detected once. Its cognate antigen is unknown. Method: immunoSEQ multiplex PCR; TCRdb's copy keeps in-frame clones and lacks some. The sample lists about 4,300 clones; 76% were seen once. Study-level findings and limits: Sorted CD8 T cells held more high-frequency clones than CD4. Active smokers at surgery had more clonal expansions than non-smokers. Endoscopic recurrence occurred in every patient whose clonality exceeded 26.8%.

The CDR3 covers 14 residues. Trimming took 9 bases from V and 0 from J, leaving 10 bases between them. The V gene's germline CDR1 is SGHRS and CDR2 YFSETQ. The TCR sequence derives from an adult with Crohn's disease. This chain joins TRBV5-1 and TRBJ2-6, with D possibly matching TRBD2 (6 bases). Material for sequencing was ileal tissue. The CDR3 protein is CATSEGSGANVLTF. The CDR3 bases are TGCGCCACTTCGGAGGGCTCTGGGGCCAACGTCCTGACTTTC.